Shown below are 18 T cell receptor delta chains from a single sample sequenced in a study of in vitro expanded adult blood gammadelta T cells. Their recognized antigens are unknown. TCRdb re-called the 5' RACE reads using CATT. The repertoire holds approximately 590 delta-chain clones, with 26% as singletons. After expansion, live CD3+ TCRgammadelta+ Vgamma9+ Vdelta2+ T cells were FACS-sorted. Zoledronate at roughly 1 uM was applied to PBMC for one day, followed by three washes. Expansion lasted roughly 15 days, and IL-2 was replenished every 3 to 4 days. Sequenced material: gamma-delta T cells from peripheral blood expanded in culture, taken from an in vitro culture stimulated with zoledronate. The source is an adult in good health.

This clone is medium-sized. CDR3 amino acids: CACDFTGGFSWDTRQMFF. Here the CDR3 DNA reads TGTGCCTGTGATTTTACTGGGGGTTTCTCCTGGGACACCCGACAGATGTTTTTC. The V call is TRDV2, the J call TRDJ3; 8 bases align to TRDD3. V lost 4 bases and J lost 0; bases outside the gene matches: 7. This CDR3 is built from 18 residues. CDR1 and CDR2 (germline): GEAIGNYY, EKD.

On this clone: The TCRdb record carries a much larger clone's protein, which differs from this DNA's translation at residue 8; a read error is the likely cause, and the protein listed here is the DNA translation. The chain couples TRDV2 to TRDJ1, with 7 bases aligning to TRDD3. Per germline, CDR1 GEAIGNYY and CDR2 EKD. V gave up 4 bases and J gave up 3 bases; unmatched junction bases: 10. The CDR3 sequence is 15 residues long. The CDR3 sequence: CACDRLGGRSDKLIF. The CDR3 coding sequence is TGTGCCTGTGATCGCCTGGGGGGTAGGTCCGATAAACTCATCTTT.

With regard to this clone: A much larger clone is a single base away; this may be a read error. Other nucleotide sequences in the sample specify the same CDR3. Although no V gene was called, TRDJ1 is the J gene; the table's D call, TRDD3, has no DNA check behind it. The CDR3 sequence is 17 residues long. CDR3 protein: CAVVLWGTRRYTDKLIF. In DNA form, the CDR3 reads TGTGCTGTGGTTCTATGGGGGACTCGTCGGTACACTGATAAACTCATCTTT.

On this clone itself: One base away lies a much larger clone, so this may be a sequencing read error. In the same sample, other DNA sequences code for this CDR3. The chain employs TRDV2 and TRDJ1; TRDD3 agrees at 11 bases. In germline, CDR1 is GEAIGNYY, CDR2 EKD. V lost 0 bases and J lost 5; bases outside the gene matches: 7. The CDR3 is 16 amino acids. Here the CDR3 reads CACDTLGDTRTDKLIF. In nucleotides, the CDR3 is TGTGCCTGTGACACCTTGGGGGATACGCGCACTGATAAACTCATCTTT.

By sample share, this clone is medium-sized. V is TRDV2 and J is TRDJ3; 13 bases are a match to TRDD3. This CDR3 has 23 amino acids. In germline, CDR1 is GEAIGNYY, CDR2 EKD. The junction had 15 bases not matched to a gene; V was cut back by 2 bases and J by 0 bases. As DNA, the CDR3 is TGTGCCTGTGACAACGTACTGGGGGATACGCTTCCTGGTCCCTCCTGGGACACCCGACAGATGTTTTTC. Its translation: CACDNVLGDTLPGPSWDTRQMFF.

This clone qualifies as large. The same CDR3 can be traced to other DNA sequences in this sample. The V call is TRDV2, the J call TRDJ3, with TRDD3 identical over 13 bases. With V trimmed by 0 bases and J by 0 bases, 4 bases remained unmatched. This CDR3 is built from 20 residues. Germline CDR1 GEAIGNYY, CDR2 EKD. CDR3 nucleotides: TGTGCCTGTGACACCTTACTGGGGGATACGGGCTCCTGGGACACCCGACAGATGTTTTTC. The encoded protein is CACDTLLGDTGSWDTRQMFF.

Note on this clone: A read error likely explains this, since a far larger clone differs by one base. The sample holds other DNA sequences that translate to the same CDR3. The rearrangement joins TRDV2 to TRDJ2, with 7 bases lining up with TRDD3. TCRdb gives no J gene; it was assigned here by matching the DNA to germline. This CDR3 is 22 amino acids long. The germline V gene encodes CDR1 GEAIGNYY and CDR2 EKD. V gave up 2 bases and J gave up 0 bases; unmatched junction bases: 23. The CDR3 DNA follows: TGTGCCTGTGACAGCTTATTGGGGGAGACTCCCCATCAGACCTCTTTGACAGCACAACTCTTCTTT. This gives the protein CACDSLLGETPHQTSLTAQLFF.

This clone ranks as medium-sized (0.01 to 0.1%). This CDR3 is also generated by other DNA sequences in the sample. The rearrangement joins TRDV2 to TRDJ1, with TRDD3 identical over 13 bases. The J gene was missing in TCRdb and was found by matching the end of the DNA to germline. The trim removed 2 bases at V and 2 bases at J, leaving 13 bases unmatched. Germline V gene data show CDR1 as GEAIGNYY and CDR2 as EKD. CDR3 length: 19 amino acids. DNA of the CDR3: TGTGCCTGTGACAACGTACTGGGGGATACGCGTAGGACAACCGATAAACTCATCTTT. Translating it yields CACDNVLGDTRRTTDKLIF.

By share, this clone counts as medium-sized. A read error may be the cause here, since a much bigger clone is one base away. At the DNA level, this CDR3 is encoded by other sequences in the same sample as well. The genes are TRDV2 and TRDJ1, with D perhaps matching TRDD3 (6 bases). The CDR3 is made up of 13 amino acids. V was cut by 3 bases and J by 9 bases, with 16 bases left in between. The germline CDR1 and CDR2 sequences are GEAIGNYY and EKD. The CDR3: CACDRMGVRELIF. The CDR3 region has the DNA TGTGCCTGTGACCGAATGGGGGTCAGGGAACTCATCTTT.

In this sample, this clone turned up a few times. The V and J genes are TRDV2 and TRDJ1, with D tentatively TRDD3 (5 bases). V was shortened by 4 bases and J by 0 bases, with 17 bases between the two germline ends. Germline assignment: CDR1 GEAIGNYY and CDR2 EKD. This CDR3 contains 16 residues. The CDR3, as DNA: TGTGCCTGTGATTCGATCGGGGGGGGTTACACCGATAAACTCATCTTT. It yields the protein CACDSIGGGYTDKLIF.

This clone showed up just a few times. The likely explanation is a read error, given a far larger clone one base away. V and J are TRDV2 and TRDJ2, with 8 nucleotides matching TRDD3. Losses at the gene ends were 2 bases for V and 0 bases for J; bases not matched to a gene: 22. This CDR3 has 22 amino acids. Germline V lookup: CDR1 GEAIGNYY, CDR2 EKD. The CDR3 coding sequence is TGTGCCTGTGACAGCTTACTGGGGGGGACTCCCCATCAGACCTCTTTGACAGCACAACTCTTCTTT. Its translation: CACDSLLGGTPHQTSLTAQLFF.

Concerning this clone: The likely explanation is a read error, given a far larger clone one base away. The J gene is TRDJ1, the V gene TRDV2; perhaps TRDD3 as D (6 bases). The CDR3 consists of 18 residues. The germline V gene encodes CDR1 GEAIGNYY and CDR2 EKD. Between the trimmed V and J ends, which lost 3 bases and 0 bases, there was a span of 22 bases. The CDR3 nucleotides are TGTGCCTGTGACTCCGTAAGGGGGACAGGAAAGTACACCGATAAACTCATCTTT. Translating gives CACDSVRGTGKYTDKLIF.

This clone was recorded only once. A far larger clone is only one base removed, so a read error is likely. Other DNA sequences in the sample encode the same CDR3. The chain is built from TRDV2 and TRDJ1, with 7 bases lining up with TRDD3. No J gene is reported in TCRdb; it was inferred here by comparing the DNA with germline. CDR3 size: 15 residues. V lost 3 bases, J lost 5 bases, and 11 bases stayed unmatched. Germline-derived CDR1 and CDR2 are GEAIGNYY and EKD. In DNA, the CDR3 is TGTGCCTGTGACGGACCCCTGGGGGCCCAGGATAAACTCATCTTT. Translating it yields CACDGPLGAQDKLIF.

By sample share, this clone is large. This CDR3 is also generated by other DNA sequences in the sample. V gene TRDV2 combines with J gene TRDJ3; 12 bases align to TRDD3. The V gene end was trimmed by 0 bases and the J gene end by 0 bases; junction bases not matched to a gene: 8. Germline V gene data show CDR1 as GEAIGNYY and CDR2 as EKD. The CDR3 runs to 21 residues. The CDR3: CACDTVLGDTPSSWDTRQMFF. The CDR3 DNA follows: TGTGCCTGTGACACCGTGCTGGGGGATACGCCCAGCTCCTGGGACACCCGACAGATGTTTTTC.

As to this clone: A far bigger clonotype differs at one base, so this is likely a read error. The same CDR3 can be traced to other DNA sequences in this sample. The V call is TRDV2, the J call TRDJ1; the match to TRDD3 covers 7 bases. CDR1 is GEAIGNYY, CDR2 EKD, per germline. The CDR3 covers 16 residues. J lost 6 bases, V lost 1 base, and 13 bases had no gene match. CDR3 region: CACDTLGWGQLNKLIF. The CDR3 bases are TGTGCCTGTGACACACTTGGCTGGGGGCAACTTAATAAACTCATCTTT.

In this sample, this clone is medium-sized. The CDR3 here is CACDTVTGDKYTDKLIF. Here the CDR3 DNA reads TGTGCCTGTGACACCGTGACGGGGGATAAATACACCGATAAACTCATCTTT. The rearrangement links TRDV2 to TRDJ1; 8 positions match TRDD3. The J gene, missing from TCRdb, was assigned here through DNA to germline matching. Germline trimming cut 0 bases from V and 0 bases from J; bases unmatched to any gene: 8. Germline CDR1 GEAIGNYY, CDR2 EKD. CDR3 length equals 17 residues.

V usage is TRDV2 and J usage is TRDJ1, with 13 bases identical to TRDD3. Because TCRdb records no J gene, it was assigned here through a match of the DNA to germline. The CDR3 totals 18 residues. The germline gives CDR1 GEAIGNYY, CDR2 EKD. The V gene end was trimmed by 0 bases and the J gene end by 2 bases; junction bases not matched to a gene: 8. CDR3 in DNA: TGTGCCTGTGACACCGTACTGGGGGATACGCGAGGGACCGATAAACTCATCTTT. Protein sequence: CACDTVLGDTRGTDKLIF.

Turning to this clone: Since a far larger clone is one base different, this is likely a read error. CDR3: CACDGLGGGYAIDKLIF. The CDR3 nucleotides are TGTGCCTGTGACGGCCTTGGTGGGGGATACGCGATCGATAAACTCATCTTT. The chain couples TRDV2 to TRDJ1; the match to TRDD3 covers 11 bases. Since TCRdb gives no J gene, matching the DNA to germline was used here to assign it. Germline CDR1 reads GEAIGNYY; CDR2 reads EKD. V lost 3 bases and J lost 4; bases outside the gene matches: 12. The CDR3 runs to 17 residues.